The rows below give T cell receptor beta chains drawn from one sample of a study of identical twins. TCRdb redid the calling of the 5' RACE reads with MiXCR, one entry per CDR3 protein. The sample lists around 490,000 distinct CDR3 sequences, 13% to 15% occurring once. These data were likewise used in another study, on yellow fever vaccine responses in identical twins.

Sequencing used CD4+ T cells sorted from blood. The source is a woman in her late teens or twenties in good health. The CDR3 runs from the conserved cysteine through the conserved F or W. Each record gives: clone size, D gene, V gene, J gene, CDR3 DNA, CDR3 protein. D genes are given only for firm matches. The size of a clone is reported for some rows only, either as once, few or many, or as a class for expanded clones.

NA	NA	TRBV7-2	TRBJ2-3	TGTGCCAGACAGGACATCGCTAGCACAGATACGCAGTATTTT	CARQDIASTDTQYF
NA	TRBD2	TRBV12-3/TRBV12-4	TRBJ2-2	TGTGCCTGCAGTCGACAGACCGGGACTAGCGCCGCGAACACCGGGGAGCTGTTTTTT	CACSRQTGTSAANTGELFF
many	NA	TRBV6-1	TRBJ1-5	TGTGCCAGCACGGACTTCTGGGATCAGCCCCAGCATTTT	CASTDFWDQPQHF
few	NA	TRBV12-5	TRBJ2-5	TGTGCTAGTGGTTTGGTCTCTTATGGCCAGTACTTC	CASGLVSYGQYF
few	NA	TRBV9	TRBJ1-5	TGTGCCAGCAGCGTTTCCGGGCTAGCGAATCAGCCCCAGCATTTT	CASSVSGLANQPQHF
NA	NA	TRBV18	TRBJ2-1	TGTGCCAGCTCACCTCGGGGAGTCTACGCTAATGAGCAGTTCTTC	CASSPRGVYANEQFF
NA	NA	TRBV24-1	TRBJ2-3	TGTGCCACCAGTGATTCCCCCCAACAAGATACGCAGTATTTT	CATSDSPQQDTQYF
few	NA	TRBV7-8	TRBJ2-3	TGTGCCAGCAGCAGTTCGGGGCCTAGCACAGATACGCAGTATTTT	CASSSSGPSTDTQYF
few	TRBD2	TRBV5-1	TRBJ2-3	TGCGCCAGCGCCCGCGGGGGGCCAGGCACAGATACGCAGTATTTT	CASARGGPGTDTQYF
few	TRBD1	TRBV20-1	TRBJ1-1	TGCAGTGCTAGAGATCAGGGACAGGGGGCCTGGGACACTGAAGCTTTCTTT	CSARDQGQGAWDTEAFF
NA	NA	TRBV29-1	TRBJ1-1	TGCAGCGTTGGCCTAGGGGCGAACACTGAAGCTTTCTTT	CSVGLGANTEAFF
many	TRBD1	TRBV5-1	TRBJ2-5	TGCGCCAGCAGCTGGGACAGCTACCAAGAGACCCAGTACTTC	CASSWDSYQETQYF
once	NA	TRBV11-2	TRBJ2-6	TGTGCCAGCAGCTTATCTCTAGGCTCGAGCTCTGGGGCCAACGTCCTGACTTTC	CASSLSLGSSSGANVLTF
few	NA	TRBV11-1	TRBJ2-1	TGTGCCAGCAGCCCGCACTTGTACAATGAGCAGTTCTTC	CASSPHLYNEQFF
few	NA	TRBV10-1	TRBJ2-5	TGCGCCAGCAGTGAGTCTGAGGAGCGGGAGACCCAGTACTTC	CASSESEERETQYF
NA	NA	TRBV29-1	TRBJ1-5	TGCAGCGTTGAAGCGGGAGGCAATCAGCCCCAGCATTTT	CSVEAGGNQPQHF
NA	NA	TRBV19	TRBJ2-3	TGTGCCAGTAGTATGGGTGGCCGCGCGTGGGGTTCGTATTTT	CASSMGGRAWGSYF
few	TRBD1	TRBV7-9	TRBJ2-7	TGTGCCAGCAGCTTATCAGGGGGCGTCTACGAGCAGTACTTC	CASSLSGGVYEQYF
few	TRBD2	TRBV11-2	TRBJ2-3	TGTGCCAGCAGCTTGGCTCTAGCGGGAGTGGAGTATACGCAGTATTTT	CASSLALAGVEYTQYF
once	NA	TRBV5-1	TRBJ2-3	TGCGCCAGCACGACTGCCCCGCCAGATACGCAGTATTTT	CASTTAPPDTQYF
few	NA	TRBV7-9	TRBJ2-3	TGTGCCAGCAGCTTAGACTCAACGCAGTATTTT	CASSLDSTQYF
NA	NA	TRBV29-1	TRBJ1-3	TGCAGCGTTGTACGGAACTCTGGAAACACCATATATTTT	CSVVRNSGNTIYF
NA	NA	TRBV4-1	TRBJ2-1	TGCGCCAGCAGCCAAGCCCGCTCCCGGACTCCCCACAATGAGCAGTTCTTC	CASSQARSRTPHNEQFF
few	TRBD2	TRBV4-2	TRBJ2-3	TGTGCCAGCAGCCAAGACTTAGCGGGGGGGTATGAAGATACGCAGTATTTT	CASSQDLAGGYEDTQYF
NA	TRBD1	TRBV10-3	TRBJ1-1	TGTGCCATCAGTGAGCCCTACAGGGGAACGGGCACTGAAGCTTTCTTT	CAISEPYRGTGTEAFF
NA	TRBD1	TRBV20-1	TRBJ2-5	TGCAGTGCTACCCATACGCAGACAGGGGAAGAGACCCAGTACTTC	CSATHTQTGEETQYF
NA	TRBD1	TRBV12-3/TRBV12-4	TRBJ1-5	TGTGCCAGCAGTTTAGGACAGGGGGCGGCTCAGCCCCAGCATTTT	CASSLGQGAAQPQHF
few	NA	TRBV12-3/TRBV12-4	TRBJ2-7	TGTGCCAGCAGCCCCGGGGTAAACGAGCAGTACTTC	CASSPGVNEQYF
few	NA	TRBV15	TRBJ2-2	TGTGCCACCAGCGCCGGATGGGGGCGGGGGAACACCGGGGAGCTGTTTTTT	CATSAGWGRGNTGELFF
NA	NA	TRBV5-7	TRBJ1-2	TGTGCCAGCAGCTTGGCGGAGGATCCTAACTATGGCTACACCTTC	CASSLAEDPNYGYTF
NA	NA	TRBV24-1	TRBJ2-1	TGTGCCACCAGTGATTCGCTACTAGTGCCCTCCTACAATGAGCAGTTCTTC	CATSDSLLVPSYNEQFF
NA	TRBD2	TRBV5-1	TRBJ2-3	TGCGCCAGCAGCTTGGTTACTAGCGGGGGGGCAGATACGCAGTATTTT	CASSLVTSGGADTQYF
many	NA	TRBV7-2	TRBJ2-1	TGTGCCAGCAGCCCACAAGGCGGTTCCTACAATGAGCAGTTCTTC	CASSPQGGSYNEQFF
few	NA	TRBV5-1	TRBJ2-3	TGCGCCAGCTTCCCCGGGACGGGCTTGACGAGACGTCCAGATACGCAGTATTTT	CASFPGTGLTRRPDTQYF
NA	NA	TRBV20-1	TRBJ2-2	TGCAGTGCTAGAGATTTGGTTACCGGGGAGCTGTTTTTT	CSARDLVTGELFF
NA	NA	TRBV7-2	TRBJ2-1	TGTGCCAGCAGCCAACGCTGGGGTGGGTCGCAGTTCTTC	CASSQRWGGSQFF
once	NA	TRBV7-8	TRBJ1-5	TGTGCCAGCAGTTCTCAGGTGGTAGGCAATCAGCCCCAGCATTTT	CASSSQVVGNQPQHF
few	TRBD1	TRBV6-5	TRBJ1-1	TGTGCCAGCAGTTACTGGCTGGACAGGGCCGACACTGAAGCTTTCTTT	CASSYWLDRADTEAFF
NA	TRBD1	TRBV20-1	TRBJ1-3	TGCAGTGCATCGGGACAGGGGGCTGGAAACACCATATATTTT	CSASGQGAGNTIYF